This TCR beta chain was observed in a study of technical replicates of blood from several donors (dated by TCRdb to between 2016 and 2019). The method was the immunoSEQ multiplex PCR assay. The table was pulled from immuneACCESS by TCRdb, which kept in-frame rearrangements only. Such tables lose some clones; where checked, under half of the loss comes from unresolved V genes, and the rest has no known cause. Here the sample has more than 60,000 clones; 93% occur a single time. Around 0.43% of the sample lies in the top ten. According to the germline V gene, CDR1 reads SGHRS and CDR2 reads YFSETQ. The CDR3 starts with the cysteine, ends with the phenylalanine, and has 13 residues. CDR3 DNA is the only sequence kept; it has 39 bases, read in frame from the first base. V and J lose 2 bases and 1 base, and a span of 6 bases separates them. On this clone: Its antigen remains unidentified. Base qualities are not recorded, but no much larger clone differs from it by a single base.

Sequencing input: T cells isolated from PBMCs. The clonotype comes from a human donor in good health. The rearranged segments are TRBV5-1 and TRBJ1-1, and TRBD1 may be the D gene, going by 5 matching bases. In nucleotides, the sequence is TGCGCCAGCAGCTTCACAGGGAACACTGAAGCTTTCTTT. Its amino acids are CASSFTGNTEAFF.